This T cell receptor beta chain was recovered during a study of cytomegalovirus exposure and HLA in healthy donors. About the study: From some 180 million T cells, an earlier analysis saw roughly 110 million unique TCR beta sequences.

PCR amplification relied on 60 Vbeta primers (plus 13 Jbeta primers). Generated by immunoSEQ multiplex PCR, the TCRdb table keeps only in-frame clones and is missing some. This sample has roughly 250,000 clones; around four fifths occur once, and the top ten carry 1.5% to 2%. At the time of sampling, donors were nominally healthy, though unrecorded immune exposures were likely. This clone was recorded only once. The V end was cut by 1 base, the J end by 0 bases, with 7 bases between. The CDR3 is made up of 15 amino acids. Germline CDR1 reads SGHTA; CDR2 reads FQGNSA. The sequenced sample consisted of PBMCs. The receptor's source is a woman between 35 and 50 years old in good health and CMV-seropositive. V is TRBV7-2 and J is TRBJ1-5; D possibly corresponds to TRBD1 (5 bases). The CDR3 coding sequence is TGTGCCAGCAGCTTAGTGGGGGGTAGCAATCAGCCCCAGCATTTT. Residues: CASSLVGGSNQPQHF.